The rows below give T cell receptor beta chains drawn from one sample of a study of PD-1 blockade in classical Hodgkin lymphoma. Method: immunoSEQ multiplex PCR; TCRdb's copy keeps in-frame clones and lacks some. The sample has more than 90,000 clones; around 80% are singletons. Sequenced here: peripheral blood mononuclear cells (PBMCs), sampled before the fourth cycle of nivolumab. The receptors come from a human donor with classical Hodgkin lymphoma. Each CDR3 is given with its conserved first and last residue. A D gene is named only where the DNA matches it firmly. Clone size is given for some rows only: seen once, a few or many times, or a class if the clone is expanded.

D	J	size	V	CDR3	DNA
TRBD2	TRBJ2-6	-	TRBV5-4	CASSLGGSGANVLTF	TGTGCCAGCAGTTTGGGGGGGTCTGGGGCCAACGTCCTGACTTTC
-	TRBJ1-2	-	TRBV29-1	CSVGTVYGYTF	TGCAGCGTTGGTACAGTCTATGGCTACACCTTC
TRBD1	TRBJ1-1	-	TRBV10-3	CATQGAGNTEAFF	TGTGCCACACAGGGGGCTGGGAACACTGAAGCTTTCTTT
-	TRBJ2-5	once	TRBV4-2	CASSQEAGWVSETQYF	TGTGCCAGCAGCCAAGAGGCAGGGTGGGTCAGCGAGACCCAGTACTTC
-	TRBJ1-2	-	TRBV25-1	CASSEDSFRTYGYTF	TGTGCCAGCAGTGAAGACAGTTTTCGGACCTATGGCTACACCTTC
-	TRBJ2-3	-	TRBV18	CASSPAGTDTDTQYF	TGTGCCAGCTCACCAGCCGGGACTGACACAGATACGCAGTATTTT
-	TRBJ2-3	-	TRBV7-3	CASSSHSEGWADTQYF	TGTGCCAGCAGCTCTCACTCGGAGGGGTGGGCAGATACGCAGTATTTT
-	TRBJ1-4	-	TRBV2	CASTEALPGKLFF	TGTGCCAGCACCGAAGCCCTGCCAGGAAAACTGTTTTTT
TRBD1	TRBJ1-1	once	TRBV30	CAWSVRGPAEAFF	TGTGCCTGGAGTGTAAGGGGGCCCGCTGAAGCTTTCTTT
-	TRBJ2-7	-	TRBV2	CASSLLPEHYEQYF	TGTGCCAGCAGCCTGCTCCCAGAGCACTACGAGCAGTACTTC
-	TRBJ1-2	-	TRBV6-5	CASSSPGSAASYGYTF	TGTGCCAGCAGTTCCCCGGGCTCCGCCGCCTCATATGGCTACACCTTC
-	TRBJ2-5	-	TRBV19	CASSRGDQETQYF	TGTGCCAGTAGTCGCGGGGATCAAGAGACCCAGTACTTC
-	TRBJ1-2	few	TRBV6-6	CASSYHRVNYGYTF	TGTGCCAGCAGTTACCACCGGGTAAACTATGGCTACACCTTC
-	TRBJ2-7	-	TRBV12-5	CASGFRQSTWAYEQYF	TGTGCTAGTGGTTTTAGACAGAGCACATGGGCGTACGAGCAGTACTTC
-	TRBJ1-3	-	TRBV5-4	CASSGGVGTPAFGNTIYF	TGTGCCAGCAGTGGGGGGGTCGGGACACCGGCTTTTGGAAACACCATATATTTT
-	TRBJ2-7	-	TRBV7-6	CASSLRSPYLTAVEEYF	TGTGCCAGCAGTCTACGGTCTCCCTACCTGACAGCCGTGGAGGAGTACTTC
-	TRBJ2-7	-	TRBV5-6	CASTLQTVNSYEQYF	TGTGCCAGCACCCTCCAGACGGTAAACTCCTACGAGCAGTACTTC
-	TRBJ1-1	once	TRBV6-5	CASSSPGGRGVTEAFF	TGTGCCAGCAGTTCCCCCGGGGGTAGGGGGGTCACTGAAGCTTTCTTT
-	TRBJ1-1	-	TRBV7-9	CASSYSGQNTEAFF	TGTGCCAGCAGCTATAGTGGGCAGAACACTGAAGCTTTCTTT
-	TRBJ2-2	many	TRBV6-5	CASSYSTGELFF	TGTGCCAGCAGTTACTCCACCGGGGAGCTGTTTTTT
-	TRBJ2-7	-	TRBV7-7	CASSSSLASYEQYF	TGTGCCAGCAGCTCGAGTTTGGCCTCCTACGAGCAGTACTTC
-	TRBJ2-3	-	TRBV9	CASSVEADTQYF	TGTGCCAGCAGCGTAGAAGCAGATACGCAGTATTTT